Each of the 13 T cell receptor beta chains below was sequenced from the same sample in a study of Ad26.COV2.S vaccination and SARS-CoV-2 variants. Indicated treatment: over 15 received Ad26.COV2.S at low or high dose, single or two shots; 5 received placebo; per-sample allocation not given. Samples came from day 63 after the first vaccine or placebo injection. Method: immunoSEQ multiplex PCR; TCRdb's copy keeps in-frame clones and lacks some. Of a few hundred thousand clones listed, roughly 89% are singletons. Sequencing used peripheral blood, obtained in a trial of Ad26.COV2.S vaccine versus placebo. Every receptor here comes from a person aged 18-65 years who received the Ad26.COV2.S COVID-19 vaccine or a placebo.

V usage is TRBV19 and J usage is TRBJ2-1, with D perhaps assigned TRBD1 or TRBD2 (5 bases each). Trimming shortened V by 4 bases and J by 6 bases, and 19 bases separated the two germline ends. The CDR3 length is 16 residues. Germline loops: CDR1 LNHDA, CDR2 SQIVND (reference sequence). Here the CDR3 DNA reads TGTGCCAGTAGTACCTGGACACCTCCCGCGGGCAATGAGCAGTTCTTC. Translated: CASSTWTPPAGNEQFF.

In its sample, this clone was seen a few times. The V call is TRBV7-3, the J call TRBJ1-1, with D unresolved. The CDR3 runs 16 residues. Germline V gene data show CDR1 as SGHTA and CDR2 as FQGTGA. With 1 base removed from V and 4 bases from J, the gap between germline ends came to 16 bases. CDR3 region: CASSLNELLVPTEAFF. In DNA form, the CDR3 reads TGTGCCAGCAGCTTAAACGAACTGTTGGTTCCCACTGAAGCTTTCTTT.

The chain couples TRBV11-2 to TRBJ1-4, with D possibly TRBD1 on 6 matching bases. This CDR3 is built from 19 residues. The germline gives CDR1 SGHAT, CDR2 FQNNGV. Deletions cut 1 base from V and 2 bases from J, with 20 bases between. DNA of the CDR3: TGTGCCAGCAGCTTAGGCGAACGATCGGGGGGCCGGACTAATGAAAAACTGTTTTTT. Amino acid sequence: CASSLGERSGGRTNEKLFF. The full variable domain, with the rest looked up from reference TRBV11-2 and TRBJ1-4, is EAGVAQSPRYKIIEKRQSVAFWCNPISGHATLYWYQQILGQGPKLLIQFQNNGVVDDSQLPKDRFSAERLKGVDSTLKIQPAKLEDSAVYLCASSLGERSGGRTNEKLFFGSGTQLSVL.

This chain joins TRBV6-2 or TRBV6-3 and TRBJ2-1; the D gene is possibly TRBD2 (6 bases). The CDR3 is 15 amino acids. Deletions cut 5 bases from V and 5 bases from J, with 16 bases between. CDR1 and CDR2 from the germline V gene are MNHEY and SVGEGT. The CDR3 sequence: CASSLPGEGHNEQFF. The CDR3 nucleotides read TGTGCCAGCAGTCTCCCGGGAGAAGGGCACAATGAGCAGTTCTTC.

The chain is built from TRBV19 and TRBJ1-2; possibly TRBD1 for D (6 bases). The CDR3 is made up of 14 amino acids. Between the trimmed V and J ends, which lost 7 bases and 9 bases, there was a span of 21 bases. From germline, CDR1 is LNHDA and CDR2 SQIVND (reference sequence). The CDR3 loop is CASKTSGDIVRYTF. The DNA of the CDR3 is TGTGCCAGTAAAACCTCGGGGGACATAGTCCGCTACACCTTC.

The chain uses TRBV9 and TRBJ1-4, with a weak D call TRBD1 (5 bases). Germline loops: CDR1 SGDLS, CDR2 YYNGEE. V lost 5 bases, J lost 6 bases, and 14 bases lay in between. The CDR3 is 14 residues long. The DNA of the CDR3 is TGTGCCAGCAGTGTCCAAGGGGACTATGAAAAACTGTTTTTT. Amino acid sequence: CASSVQGDYEKLFF.

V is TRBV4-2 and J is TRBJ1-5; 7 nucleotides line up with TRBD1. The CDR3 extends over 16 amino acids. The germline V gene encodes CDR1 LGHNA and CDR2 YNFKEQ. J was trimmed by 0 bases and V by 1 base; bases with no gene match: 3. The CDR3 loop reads CASSQGDSYSNQPQHF. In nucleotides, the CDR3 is TGTGCCAGCAGCCAAGGGGACAGTTATAGCAATCAGCCCCAGCATTTT.

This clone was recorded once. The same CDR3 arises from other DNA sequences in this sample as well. CDR3 coding DNA: TGTGCCAGCTCACCAGGCCTCCAAGAGACCCAGTACTTC. Translated, it gives CASSPGLQETQYF. The V gene is TRBV18, the J gene TRBJ2-5, with D unresolved. Germline CDR1 is KGHSH and CDR2 is LQKENI. The V gene lost 2 bases and the J gene lost 1 base, with 5 bases spanning the gap. The CDR3 has 13 amino acids. Filled out from reference TRBV18 and TRBJ2-5, the complete variable domain reads NAGVMQNPRHLVRRRGQEARLRCSPMKGHSHVYWYRQLPEEGLKFMVYLQKENIIDESGMPKERFSAEFPKEGPSILRIQQVVRGDSAAYFCASSPGLQETQYFGPGTRLLVL.

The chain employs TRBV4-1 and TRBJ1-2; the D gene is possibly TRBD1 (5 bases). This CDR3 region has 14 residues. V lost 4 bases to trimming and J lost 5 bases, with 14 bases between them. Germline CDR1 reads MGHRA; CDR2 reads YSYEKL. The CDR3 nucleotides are TGCGCCAGCAGCCCTTATCAGGGTACTTATGGCTACACCTTC. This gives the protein CASSPYQGTYGYTF.

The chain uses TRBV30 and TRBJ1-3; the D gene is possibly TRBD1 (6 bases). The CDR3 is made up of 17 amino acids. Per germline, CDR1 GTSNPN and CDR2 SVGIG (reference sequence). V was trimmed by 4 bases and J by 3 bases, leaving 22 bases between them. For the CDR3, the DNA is TGTGCCTGGAAGGGAGGGGGGGTTAGGAGTGTTGGAAACACCATATATTTT. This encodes CAWKGGGVRSVGNTIYF. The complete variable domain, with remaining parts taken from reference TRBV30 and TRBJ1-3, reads SQTIHQWPATLVQPVGSPLSLECTVEGTSNPNLYWYRQAAGRGLQLLFYSVGIGQISSEVPQNLSASRPQDRQFILSSKKLLLSDSGFYLCAWKGGGVRSVGNTIYFGEGSWLTVV.

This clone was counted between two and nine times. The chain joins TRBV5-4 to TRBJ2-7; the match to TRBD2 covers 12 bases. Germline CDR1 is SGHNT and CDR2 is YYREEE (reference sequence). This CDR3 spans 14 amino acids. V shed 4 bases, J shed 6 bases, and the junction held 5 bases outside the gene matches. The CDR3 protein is CASSLAGGPREQYF. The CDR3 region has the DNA TGTGCCAGCAGCCTAGCGGGGGGGCCCCGCGAGCAGTACTTC.

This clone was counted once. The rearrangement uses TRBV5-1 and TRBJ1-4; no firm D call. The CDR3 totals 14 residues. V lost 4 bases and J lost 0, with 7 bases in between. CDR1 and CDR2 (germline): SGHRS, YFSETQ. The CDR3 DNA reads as TGCGCCAGCAGCCCACAGACAACTAATGAAAAACTGTTTTTT. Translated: CASSPQTTNEKLFF.

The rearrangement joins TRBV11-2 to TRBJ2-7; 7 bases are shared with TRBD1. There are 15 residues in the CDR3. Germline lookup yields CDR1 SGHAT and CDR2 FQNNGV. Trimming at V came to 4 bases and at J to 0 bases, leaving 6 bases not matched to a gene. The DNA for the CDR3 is TGTGCCAGCAGCTCAGACAGGGTTAGCTCCTACGAGCAGTACGTC. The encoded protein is CASSSDRVSSYEQYV.